This T cell receptor beta chain was sequenced during a study of T-cell memory formation after mild COVID-19. TCRdb re-called the 5' RACE reads through MiXCR, storing one row per CDR3 protein. The sample lists roughly 550,000 distinct CDR3 sequences; 20% were seen once. Sequencing was performed on PBMCs or a T cell subset sorted from them (not recorded which). The TCR originated in an adult woman who had mild COVID-19 (a few samples of this study predate the infection). Cell type and time point are not known.

CDR3 nucleotides: TGCGCTGCGGCCCTCCTAGGGGAGGGTGAGCAGTTCTTC. It translates to CAAALLGEGEQFF. The rearrangement uses TRBV5-1 and TRBJ2-1; 7 bases fit TRBD2. CDR1 is SGHRS and CDR2 is YFSETQ in the germline V gene. This CDR3 has 13 amino acids.